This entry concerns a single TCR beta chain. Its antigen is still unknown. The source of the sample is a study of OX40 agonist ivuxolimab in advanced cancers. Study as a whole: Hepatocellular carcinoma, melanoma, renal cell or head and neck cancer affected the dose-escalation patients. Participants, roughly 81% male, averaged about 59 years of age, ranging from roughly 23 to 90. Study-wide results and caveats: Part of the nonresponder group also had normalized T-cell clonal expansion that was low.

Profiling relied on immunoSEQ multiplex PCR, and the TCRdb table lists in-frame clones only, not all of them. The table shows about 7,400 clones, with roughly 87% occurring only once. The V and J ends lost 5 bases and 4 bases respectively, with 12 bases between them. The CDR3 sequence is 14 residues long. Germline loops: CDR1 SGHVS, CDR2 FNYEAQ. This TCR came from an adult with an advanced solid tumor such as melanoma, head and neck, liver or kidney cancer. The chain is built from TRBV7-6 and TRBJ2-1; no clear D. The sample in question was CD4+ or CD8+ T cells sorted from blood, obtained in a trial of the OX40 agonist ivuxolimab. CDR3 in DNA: TGTGCCAGCAGCCCCTACGACCCGTACAATGAGCAGTTCTTC. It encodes CASSPYDPYNEQFF.